The 11 T cell receptor beta chains reported below all come from one sample, sequenced in a study of blood T cell repertoires in COVID-19. Using immunoSEQ multiplex PCR, the repertoire was profiled, and TCRdb retains in-frame clones only, with some absent. Of around 250,000 clones listed, 75% to 90% were seen once; the top ten hold over 2%. The specimen sequenced was peripheral blood. The receptors shown here come from a man under 40 who had recovered from COVID-19.

This sequence joins TRBV6-5 and TRBJ2-7; D perhaps matches TRBD2 (5 bases). The germline gives CDR1 MNHEY, CDR2 SVGAGI. The CDR3 covers 13 residues. The V end lost 6 bases, the J end lost 4 bases, and 13 bases lay between the germline ends. CDR3 in amino acids: CASSVKRPYEQYF. In DNA, the CDR3 is TGTGCCAGCAGCGTTAAGCGGCCTTACGAGCAGTACTTC.

The chain has TRBV11-2 and TRBJ2-2; 8 nucleotides agree with TRBD1. Trimming at V came to 8 bases and at J to 2 bases, leaving 10 bases not matched to a gene. The CDR3 sequence is 16 residues long. CDR1 and CDR2 (germline): SGHAT, FQNNGV. For the CDR3, the DNA is TGTGCCAGCCCCTCCCGGACAGGGATTAACACCGGGGAGCTGTTTTTT. Translation gives CASPSRTGINTGELFF.

The chain carries TRBV4-2 and TRBJ2-3; D is perhaps TRBD2 (6 bases). This CDR3 spans 14 amino acids. Germline V lookup: CDR1 LGHNA, CDR2 YNFKEQ. Trimming pared 3 bases from V and 2 bases from J, leaving 9 bases between. The CDR3, as DNA: TGTGCCAGCAGCCAGGGGGGTACCACAGATACGCAGTATTTT. It codes for CASSQGGTTDTQYF.

The V call is TRBV9, the J call TRBJ2-1; a possible D gene is TRBD2 (7 bases). Germline CDR1 and CDR2: SGDLS and YYNGEE. The ends were cut back, 2 bases at V and 5 bases at J, with 11 bases in the middle. The CDR3 loop spans 14 amino acids. In nucleotides, the CDR3 is TGTGCCAGCAGCGTTAACGGGGGGCACAATGAGCAGTTCTTC. It translates to CASSVNGGHNEQFF. Full variable domain (rest looked up from reference TRBV9 and TRBJ2-1): DSGVTQTPKHLITATGQRVTLRCSPRSGDLSVYWYQQSLDQGLQFLIQYYNGEERAKGNILERFSAQQFPDLHSELNLSSLELGDSALYFCASSVNGGHNEQFFGPGTRLTVL.

V and J are TRBV7-2 and TRBJ2-2, with a weak D call TRBD2 (6 bases). The germline V gene has CDR1 SGHTA and CDR2 FQGNSA. This CDR3 has 16 residues. The V end lost 1 base, the J end lost 6 bases, and 15 bases lay between the germline ends. The CDR3, as DNA: TGTGCCAGCAGCTTAGTGCAGGGCGCGGGGTCCGGGGAGCTGTTTTTT. This encodes CASSLVQGAGSGELFF.

V gene TRBV7-2 combines with J gene TRBJ1-4; 10 nucleotides line up with TRBD1. Germline V CDR1 and CDR2: SGHTA, FQGNSA. The CDR3 runs 14 residues. V shed 5 bases and J 7 bases; nucleotides not matched to a gene: 4. CDR3 sequence: CASSTRTGGEKLFF. The CDR3, as DNA: TGTGCCAGCAGCACCCGGACAGGGGGTGAAAAACTGTTTTTT.

V and J are TRBV5-1 and TRBJ1-5, with TRBD1 matching 8 bases. The CDR3 totals 14 residues. Per germline, CDR1 SGHRS and CDR2 YFSETQ. V dropped 4 bases and J dropped 8; count of bases not matched to a gene: 8. CDR3 nucleotides: TGCGCCAGCAGCCCAGGACAGGGACAGGAGCCCCAGCATTTT. Translating it yields CASSPGQGQEPQHF.

The V gene is TRBV5-6, the J gene TRBJ1-4; TRBD1 agrees at 10 bases. CDR3 size: 19 residues. From germline, CDR1 is SGHDT and CDR2 YYEEEE. V shed 4 bases and J 0 bases; nucleotides not matched to a gene: 12. Here the CDR3 reads CASSPGFGQGGPTNEKLFF. DNA of the CDR3: TGTGCCAGCAGCCCCGGGTTCGGACAGGGGGGCCCAACTAATGAAAAACTGTTTTTT.

The genes are TRBV19 and TRBJ2-3; a weak D match, TRBD2 (6 bases). The V gene's germline CDR1 is LNHDA and CDR2 SQIVND (reference sequence). CDR3 length equals 13 residues. Trimming took off 7 bases at V and 3 bases at J, with 11 bases between the two ends. The DNA for the CDR3 is TGTGCCAGTACTCTAGCGAAGACAGATACGCAGTATTTT. Translated: CASTLAKTDTQYF.

Of note for this clone: Other DNA sequences in this specimen translate into the identical CDR3. The chain joins TRBV12-5 to TRBJ1-1; D ambiguous. This CDR3 has 15 amino acids. With 2 bases removed from V and 2 bases from J, the gap between germline ends came to 12 bases. Germline V gene sequence: CDR1 LGHNT, CDR2 FRNRAP. CDR3 protein: CASGLSSGANTEAFF. As DNA, the CDR3 is TGTGCTAGTGGTTTGAGTTCTGGAGCTAACACTGAAGCTTTCTTT.

The chain employs TRBV10-2 and TRBJ1-2, with no clear D. Trimming shortened V by 6 bases and J by 5 bases, and 16 bases separated the two germline ends. This CDR3 is built from 14 residues. Germline values: CDR1 WSHSY, CDR2 SAAADI. CDR3 sequence reads: CASSEQRQLYGYTF. The CDR3 region has the DNA TGCGCCAGCAGCGAACAACGGCAACTATATGGCTACACCTTC.